This TCR beta chain was sequenced during a study of OX40 agonist ivuxolimab in advanced cancers. With respect to the entire study: The costimulatory receptor OX40 (CD134) was targeted by ivuxolimab, a fully human IgG2 agonistic monoclonal antibody. Prior anti-PD-1, anti-PD-L1 or anti-CTLA-4 therapy was permitted, and checkpoint inhibitors had been received by about 36% of dose-escalation patients. Intravenous ivuxolimab was administered to patients every 2 weeks at six dose levels: 0.01, 0.1, 0.3, 1.5, 3 and 10 mg/kg. Partial responses occurred in three dose-escalation patients, of whom one had hepatocellular carcinoma and two had cutaneous melanoma. The dose-escalation cohort was 82.7% male with a mean age of 60 years, ranging from roughly 23 to 90. The purpose of peripheral TCRbeta sequencing was to test whether ivuxolimab changed TCR sequence diversity and led to clonal T-cell expansion. Of the roughly 51 patients in dose escalation, some 19 had hepatocellular carcinoma, some 15 had melanoma, 9 had renal cell carcinoma and 9 had head and neck cancer. The paper describes the monotherapy dose-escalation part (N of about 50 patients) of the phase I trial of ivuxolimab.

Broader findings and caveats from the paper: At doses of 0.1 to 3.0 mg/kg, clonal expansion of both CD4+ and CD8+ blood T cells was observed from baseline to week 6. Antigen specificity was not determined for the clonally expanded peripheral T cells. Partial responders in the 0.1-3.0 mg/kg groups had among the lowest normalized peripheral clonal expansion, especially among CD8+ T cells. Low levels of normalized T-cell clonal expansion were also shown by some nonresponding patients. On average, CD8+ T cells showed more expanded clones than CD4+ T cells after ivuxolimab.

The trial excluded patients who had a history of autoimmune disease or were on systemic immunosuppression. Peripheral blood for TCR sequencing was drawn from every dose cohort at baseline, at cycle 4 day 1 and at cycle 7 day 1. Samples came from an open-label, multicenter, first-in-human phase I dose-escalation trial of ivuxolimab. Adults with locally advanced or metastatic melanoma, renal cell carcinoma, hepatocellular carcinoma or head and neck squamous cell carcinoma were enrolled in the trial. Before TCR sequencing, CD4+ T cells and CD8+ T cells were sorted from peripheral blood as separate populations. V loses 7 bases of germline sequence and J loses 6 bases, and the interval between the two ends is 19 bases. The germline V gene sets CDR1 to SNHLY and CDR2 to FYNNEI. The CDR3 starts with the cysteine, ends with the phenylalanine, and has 15 residues. Just CDR3 DNA is preserved here, 45 bases in frame from base 1.

To sequence the TCRbeta CDR3 region, genomic DNA was isolated from the sorted cells. TCRbeta CDR3 regions were sequenced using the immunoSEQ Assay. Imported from immuneACCESS, the table was reduced by TCRdb to in-frame sequences with V and J called. These copies leave out some clones; in studies compared against another copy, an unresolved V gene accounts for under half, and the cause of the remainder is not known. The sample table records around 120,000 clones; 80% to 90% of these occur just once. Together, the top ten hold approximately 0.51% of the sample. To note about this clone: The antigen this receptor binds is unknown. No base quality values were provided; no much bigger clone lies one nucleotide off.

The specimen was CD4+ or CD8+ T cells sorted from blood, collected in a trial of the OX40 agonist ivuxolimab. This receptor was taken from an adult with an advanced solid tumor such as melanoma, head and neck, liver or kidney cancer. The chain was built from TRBV2 and TRBJ2-1; too little of a D gene remains to name it. The CDR3 protein: CASKTGSIGPNEQFF. The DNA is as follows: TGTGCCAGCAAGACGGGTAGTATCGGCCCCAATGAGCAGTTCTTC. Outside the CDR3, residues come from the reference TRBV2 and TRBJ2-1 proteins, so the full variable domain is: EPEVTQTPSHQVTQMGQEVILRCVPISNHLYFYWYRQILGQKVEFLVSFYNNEISEKSEIFDDQFSVERPDGSNFTLKIRSTKLEDSAMYFCASKTGSIGPNEQFFGPGTRLTVL.